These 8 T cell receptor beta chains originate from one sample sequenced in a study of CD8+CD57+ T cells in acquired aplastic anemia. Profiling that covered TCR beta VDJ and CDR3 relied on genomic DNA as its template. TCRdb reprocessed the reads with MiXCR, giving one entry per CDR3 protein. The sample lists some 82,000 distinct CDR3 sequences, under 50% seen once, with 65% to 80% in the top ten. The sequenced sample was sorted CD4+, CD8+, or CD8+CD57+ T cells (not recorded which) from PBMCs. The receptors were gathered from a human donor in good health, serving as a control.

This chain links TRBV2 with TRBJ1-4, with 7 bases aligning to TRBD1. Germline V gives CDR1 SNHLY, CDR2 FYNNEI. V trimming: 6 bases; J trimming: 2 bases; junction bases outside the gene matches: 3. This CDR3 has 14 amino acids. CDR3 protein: CASRSTGTNEKLFF. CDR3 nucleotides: TGTGCCAGCAGGTCGACAGGGACTAATGAAAAACTGTTTTTT.

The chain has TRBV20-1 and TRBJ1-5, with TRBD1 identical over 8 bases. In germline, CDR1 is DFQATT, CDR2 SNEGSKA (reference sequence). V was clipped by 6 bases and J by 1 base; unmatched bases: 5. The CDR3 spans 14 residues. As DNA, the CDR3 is TGCAGTGCGGCAGGGGGCGGGAGCAATCAGCCCCAGCATTTT. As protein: CSAAGGGSNQPQHF.

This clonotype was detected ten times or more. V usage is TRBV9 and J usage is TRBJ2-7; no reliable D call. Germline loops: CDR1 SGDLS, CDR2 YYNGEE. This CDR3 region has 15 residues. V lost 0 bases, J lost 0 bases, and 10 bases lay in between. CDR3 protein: CASSVEAESSYEQYF. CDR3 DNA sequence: TGTGCCAGCAGCGTAGAGGCCGAGAGCTCCTACGAGCAGTACTTC.

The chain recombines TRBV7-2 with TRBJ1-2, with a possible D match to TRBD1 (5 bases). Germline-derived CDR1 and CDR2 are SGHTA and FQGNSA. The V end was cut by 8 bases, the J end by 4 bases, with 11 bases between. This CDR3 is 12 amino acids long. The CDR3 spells CASRTGPYGYTF. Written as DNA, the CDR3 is TGTGCCAGCCGGACGGGACCCTATGGCTACACCTTC.

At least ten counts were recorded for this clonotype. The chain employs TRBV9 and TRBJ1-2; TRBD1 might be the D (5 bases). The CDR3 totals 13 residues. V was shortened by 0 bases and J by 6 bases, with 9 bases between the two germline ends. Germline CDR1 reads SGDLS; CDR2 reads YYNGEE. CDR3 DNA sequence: TGTGCCAGCAGCGTAGATGTGGGGGATGGCTACACCTTC. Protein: CASSVDVGDGYTF.

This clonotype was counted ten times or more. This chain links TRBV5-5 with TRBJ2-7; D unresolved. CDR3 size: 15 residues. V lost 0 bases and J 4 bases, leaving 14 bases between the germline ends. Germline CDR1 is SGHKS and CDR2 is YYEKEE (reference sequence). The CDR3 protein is CASSLAGFGVYEQYF. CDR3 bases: TGTGCCAGCAGCTTGGCCGGCTTTGGGGTTTACGAGCAGTACTTC.

DNA for the CDR3: TGTGCCAGCAGTTACACTTCAAGCTCCTACAATGAGCAGTTCTTC. Its protein product is CASSYTSSSYNEQFF. V usage is TRBV6-5 and J usage is TRBJ2-1; D uncertain. The CDR3 has 15 amino acids. The V end lost 2 bases, the J end lost 0 bases, and 8 bases lay between the germline ends. Per the germline V gene, CDR1 is MNHEY and CDR2 is SVGAGI.

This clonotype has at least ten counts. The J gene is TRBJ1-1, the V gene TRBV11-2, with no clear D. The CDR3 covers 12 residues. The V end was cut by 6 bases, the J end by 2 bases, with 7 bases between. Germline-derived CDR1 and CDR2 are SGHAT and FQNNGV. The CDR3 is CASRVSNTEAFF. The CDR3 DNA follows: TGTGCCAGCAGAGTCTCTAACACTGAAGCTTTCTTT. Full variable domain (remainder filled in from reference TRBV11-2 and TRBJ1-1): EAGVAQSPRYKIIEKRQSVAFWCNPISGHATLYWYQQILGQGPKLLIQFQNNGVVDDSQLPKDRFSAERLKGVDSTLKIQPAKLEDSAVYLCASRVSNTEAFFGQGTRLTVV.